One sample yielded the 32 T cell receptor beta chains listed below, sequenced in a study of human CD8 memory T cell subsets. Generation of TCR beta libraries used UMI-labeled 5' RACE. From its re-call of the 5' RACE reads, TCRdb lists each CDR3 protein once, without DNA. The sample's table shows fewer than 20,000 distinct CDR3 sequences. Sequencing was carried out using CD8+ T cells from PBMCs. The receptors derive from a human donor in good health.

This sequence joins TRBV5-1 and TRBJ1-2. This CDR3 contains 14 residues. Germline V gene sequence: CDR1 SGHRS, CDR2 YFSETQ. The CDR3 is CASSLRSLTDGYTF. Supplemented by reference TRBV5-1 and TRBJ1-2, the full variable domain reads KAGVTQTPRYLIKTRGQQVTLSCSPISGHRSVSWYQQTPGQGLQFLFEYFSETQRNKGNFPGRFSGRQFSNSRSEMNVSTLELGDSALYLCASSLRSLTDGYTFGSGTRLTVV.

This chain joins TRBV6-2 or TRBV6-3 and TRBJ2-3; TCRdb lists TRBD1, though no DNA is available to test this call. Germline values: CDR1 MNHEY, CDR2 SVGEGT. The CDR3 spans 15 residues. The CDR3 spells CASQTPDRAADTQYF.

This clonotype shows up as medium-sized by frequency. V gene TRBV7-9 combines with J gene TRBJ2-3; TCRdb's D call, TRBD2, is unchecked because there is no DNA. The CDR3 is 16 amino acids. Germline V gene data show CDR1 as SEHNR and CDR2 as FQNEAQ (reference sequence). The CDR3 sequence: CASSPRDLVISDTQYF.

The gene calls are TRBV28 and TRBJ1-1; lacking DNA, the TRBD1 call made by TCRdb goes unchecked. The CDR3 runs to 15 residues. Germline V lookup: CDR1 MDHEN, CDR2 SYDVKM. CDR3 sequence: CASSLPRTGDPEAFF.

The chain combines TRBV27 with TRBJ2-7; as DNA is missing, the TRBD1 call by TCRdb cannot be tested. This CDR3 has 11 residues. CDR1 is MNHEY and CDR2 is SMNVEV in the germline V gene (reference sequence). CDR3 residues: CATSGGYEQYF.

The J gene is TRBJ2-4, the V gene TRBV5-1; the D call of TRBD1 rests on TCRdb alone, since no DNA is present to check it. Germline assignment: CDR1 SGHRS and CDR2 YFSETQ. The CDR3 runs 14 residues. The CDR3 loop is CASTAGTGVDIQYF.

The CDR3 spells CASSAGANVLTF. The chain couples TRBV7-9 to TRBJ2-6. CDR1 is SEHNR and CDR2 is FQNEAQ in the germline V gene (reference sequence). There are 12 residues in the CDR3.

This sequence joins TRBV3-1 and TRBJ2-7. Per the germline V gene, CDR1 is LGHDT and CDR2 is YNNKEL (reference sequence). CDR3 size: 15 residues. CDR3 in amino acids: CASSQGMGATYEQYF.

V usage is TRBV4-1 and J usage is TRBJ1-1. CDR1 is MGHRA, CDR2 YSYEKL, per germline. This CDR3 contains 13 residues. The CDR3 sequence is CASSQGENQRAFF.

V and J are TRBV19 and TRBJ1-4; the TCRdb D gene call, TRBD1, has no DNA to confirm it. The germline V gene encodes CDR1 LNHDA and CDR2 SQIVND (reference sequence). The CDR3 extends over 14 amino acids. The CDR3: CASSSGIGDEKLFF.

The gene calls are TRBV7-6 and TRBJ1-6. The germline V gene has CDR1 SGHVS and CDR2 FNYEAQ. The length of the CDR3 is 14 residues. This CDR3 is CASSSRENNSPLHF.

The chain's CDR3 is CASSFEAGLYIQYF. The genes are TRBV28 and TRBJ2-4. The CDR3 covers 14 residues. Germline-derived CDR1 and CDR2 are MDHEN and SYDVKM.

This chain joins TRBV5-8 and TRBJ2-7. CDR1 SGHTS and CDR2 YDEGEE come from the germline V gene. The CDR3 loop spans 16 amino acids. This chain's CDR3 is CASSLGVSSRAYEQYF.

Its frequency marks this clonotype as medium-sized. The chain joins TRBV7-9 to TRBJ1-1; TCRdb selects TRBD1, and the lack of DNA leaves this call unchecked. Germline CDR1 and CDR2: SEHNR and FQNEAQ (reference sequence). The CDR3 is 15 residues long. The CDR3 region is CASSSALQGNTEAFF.

The rearrangement links TRBV3-2 to TRBJ2-1. TRBV3-2 is marked as a pseudogene. This CDR3 contains 12 residues. CDR3 residues: CASSQETAEQFF.

The rearrangement links TRBV29-1 to TRBJ2-5; TCRdb calls TRBD2, which cannot be checked without DNA. The CDR3 sequence is 17 residues long. CDR1 and CDR2 (germline): SQVTM, ANQGSEA. The CDR3 protein is CSVEDSGARGWGETQYF.

This clonotype is deemed medium-sized by its frequency. V and J are TRBV28 and TRBJ1-1. The CDR3 covers 12 residues. Germline-derived CDR1 and CDR2 are MDHEN and SYDVKM. CDR3 protein: CASSLGNTEAFF.

The V gene is TRBV5-6, the J gene TRBJ2-7; no DNA is available, so the TRBD1 call from TCRdb remains unchecked. This CDR3 contains 18 residues. Germline loops: CDR1 SGHDT, CDR2 YYEEEE. The CDR3 here is CASSYTLGTDPESYEQYF.

The chain carries TRBV7-8 and TRBJ1-5; TCRdb's D gene call, TRBD1, goes unchecked for lack of DNA. CDR3 length: 16 residues. CDR1 and CDR2 (germline): SGHVS, FQNEAQ. CDR3 protein: CASSPGTVSSNQPQHF.

The chain uses TRBV15 and TRBJ2-3; absent DNA, TCRdb's TRBD2 call cannot be checked. The CDR3 extends over 17 amino acids. CDR1 and CDR2 from the germline V gene are LNHNV and YYDKDF (reference sequence). The CDR3 loop is CATSRLSPTSGMATQYF.

Its frequency marks this clonotype as medium-sized. The chain employs TRBV4-3 and TRBJ1-1; TCRdb gives TRBD1 as the D gene, but with no DNA this cannot be confirmed. The CDR3 extends over 15 amino acids. Germline lookup yields CDR1 LGHNA and CDR2 YSLEER. The CDR3 sequence: CASSQDGLNRAEAFF.

This clonotype shows up as medium-sized by frequency. The chain couples TRBV7-9 to TRBJ2-5; TCRdb designates TRBD2, a call that cannot be tested without DNA. From germline, CDR1 is SEHNR and CDR2 FQNEAQ (reference sequence). The CDR3 runs 16 residues. The CDR3 is CASSPWDYDAQETQYF.

The chain carries TRBV7-8 and TRBJ2-5; TCRdb proposes TRBD1, but this gene call is untestable without DNA. The CDR3 runs to 15 residues. Germline V gene data show CDR1 as SGHVS and CDR2 as FQNEAQ. The CDR3 region is CASTWGGDPQETQYF. The full variable domain, rest sourced from reference TRBV7-8 and TRBJ2-5, is GAGVSQSPRYKVAKRGQDVALRCDPISGHVSLFWYQQALGQGPEFLTYFQNEAQLDKSGLPSDRFFAERPEGSVSTLKIQRTQQEDSAVYLCASTWGGDPQETQYFGPGTRLLVL.

CDR3 loop: CASSDYPRNEQFF. This chain connects TRBV6-4 to TRBJ2-1. CDR1 MRHNA and CDR2 SNTAGT come from the germline V gene. This CDR3 contains 13 residues.

This chain connects TRBV5-6 to TRBJ1-2; TCRdb indicates TRBD1, and absent DNA this call remains unverified. Per the germline V gene, CDR1 is SGHDT and CDR2 is YYEEEE. The CDR3 is 14 amino acids. CDR3 residues: CASSSEPPGGGYTF.

This sequence joins TRBV30 and TRBJ2-7; TCRdb selects TRBD1, and the lack of DNA leaves this call unchecked. Germline assignment: CDR1 GTSNPN and CDR2 SVGIG (reference sequence). CDR3 length: 14 amino acids. CDR3 loop: CAWSVGTGRGEQYF. The variable domain in full, completed from reference TRBV30 and TRBJ2-7, reads SQTIHQWPATLVQPVGSPLSLECTVEGTSNPNLYWYRQAAGRGLQLLFYSVGIGQISSEVPQNLSASRPQDRQFILSSKKLLLSDSGFYLCAWSVGTGRGEQYFGPGTRLTVT.

This chain connects TRBV24-1 to TRBJ2-7. Per germline, CDR1 KGHDR and CDR2 SFDVKD. CDR3 size: 11 residues. The CDR3 here is CATSDYYEQYF.

The chain recombines TRBV7-9 with TRBJ1-4; TCRdb picks TRBD1, but there is no DNA to check that call. The CDR3 runs to 15 residues. The germline gives CDR1 SEHNR, CDR2 FQNEAQ (reference sequence). Here the CDR3 reads CASSLEQAGREKLFF.

The CDR3 region is CASGLATLQETQYF. V is TRBV12-3 or TRBV12-4 and J is TRBJ2-5; TCRdb returns TRBD2, unconfirmable since there is no DNA. This CDR3 comprises 14 residues.

This chain links TRBV24-1 with TRBJ2-1; TCRdb outputs TRBD2, but without DNA this stays unchecked. Germline V CDR1 and CDR2: KGHDR, SFDVKD. This CDR3 is built from 16 residues. The CDR3 region is CATSDAGTSSYNEQFF.

Frequency places this clonotype as medium-sized. CDR3 loop: CASSQERSAGSYNEQFF. The chain is built from TRBV3-1 and TRBJ2-1. The V gene's germline CDR1 is LGHDT and CDR2 YNNKEL (reference sequence). The CDR3 extends over 17 amino acids.

This chain links TRBV5-4 with TRBJ1-4; checking the TCRdb D call of TRBD1 is not possible without DNA. CDR3 length: 15 residues. In germline, CDR1 is SGHNT, CDR2 YYREEE (reference sequence). CDR3 loop: CASSFQGEGTEKLFF.